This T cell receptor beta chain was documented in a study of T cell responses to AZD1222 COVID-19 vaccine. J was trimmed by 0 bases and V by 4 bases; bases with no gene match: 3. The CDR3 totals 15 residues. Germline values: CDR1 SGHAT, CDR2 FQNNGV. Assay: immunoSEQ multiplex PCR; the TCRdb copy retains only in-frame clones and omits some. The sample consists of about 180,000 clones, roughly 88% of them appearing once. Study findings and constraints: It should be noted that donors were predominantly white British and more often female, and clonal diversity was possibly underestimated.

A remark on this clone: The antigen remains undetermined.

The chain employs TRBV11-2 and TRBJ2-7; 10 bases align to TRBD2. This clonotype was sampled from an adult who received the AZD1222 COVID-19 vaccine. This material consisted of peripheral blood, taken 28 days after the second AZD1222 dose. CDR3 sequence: CASSSPSGGSYEQYF. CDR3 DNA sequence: TGTGCCAGCAGCTCCCCTAGCGGGGGCTCCTACGAGCAGTACTTC.